These 14 T cell receptor beta chains share one sample of origin, sequenced in a study of blood T cell repertoires in COVID-19. TCRdb keeps only in-frame clones here, not all; method: immunoSEQ multiplex PCR. This sample has 100,000 to 150,000 clones, with approximately 87% found just once. Source material: peripheral blood. These receptors were collected from a man aged 55-75 years with acute or convalescent COVID-19.

This clone was counted only a few times. The V call is TRBV6-2 or TRBV6-3, the J call TRBJ2-3; TRBD2 matches 9 bases. Losses at the gene ends were 0 bases for V and 5 bases for J; bases not matched to a gene: 18. The CDR3 runs to 20 residues. CDR1 is MNHEY, CDR2 SVGEGT, per germline. The CDR3 loop reads CASSYSTRAPGLATRDTQYF. The CDR3 DNA sequence: TGTGCCAGCAGTTACTCAACCCGGGCCCCGGGACTAGCAACGAGAGATACGCAGTATTTT.

The V and J genes are TRBV7-9 and TRBJ2-5; 8 nucleotides align to TRBD1. This CDR3 is 17 amino acids long. V was clipped by 4 bases and J by 2 bases; unmatched bases: 12. CDR1 is SEHNR, CDR2 FQNEAQ, per germline (reference sequence). This chain's CDR3 is CASSSPIQGVKQETQYF. The CDR3 bases are TGTGCCAGCAGCTCTCCCATACAGGGGGTAAAACAAGAGACCCAGTACTTC.

This chain uses TRBV19 with TRBJ1-1; no reliable D call. CDR1 LNHDA and CDR2 SQIVND come from the germline V gene (reference sequence). Trimming pared 3 bases from V and 6 bases from J, leaving 17 bases between. The CDR3 runs to 15 residues. The CDR3 nucleotides read TGTGCCAGTAGTATCCTGGTCAGTTTCTTCGCTGAAGCTTTCTTT. This gives the protein CASSILVSFFAEAFF.

The gene calls are TRBV27 and TRBJ2-2; D remains ambiguous. Trimming took 5 bases from V and 1 from J, leaving 2 bases between them. CDR1 and CDR2 (germline): MNHEY, SMNVEV (reference sequence). The CDR3 has 12 amino acids. The CDR3, as DNA: TGTGCCAGCAGTCGGAACACCGGGGAGCTGTTTTTT. Amino acids: CASSRNTGELFF.

The chain is built from TRBV28 and TRBJ1-2; 9 bases match TRBD1. The trim removed 5 bases at V and 3 bases at J, leaving 7 bases unmatched. The CDR3 spans 15 residues. Germline CDR1 reads MDHEN; CDR2 reads SYDVKM. CDR3 nucleotides: TGTGCCAGCAGTGTCGGGACAGGGAGGGACTATGGCTACACCTTC. It translates to CASSVGTGRDYGYTF.

This clone was detected only once. The rearrangement uses TRBV19 and TRBJ2-7, with D unclear. Looked up from germline, CDR1 is LNHDA and CDR2 is SQIVND (reference sequence). CDR3 length: 12 amino acids. V lost 2 bases and J 5 bases, leaving 7 bases between the germline ends. The CDR3 reads CASSIREDEQYF. The CDR3 DNA reads as TGTGCCAGTAGTATACGAGAAGACGAGCAGTACTTC.

The chain carries TRBV6-1 and TRBJ1-5; 8 bases fit TRBD1. V lost 2 bases and J lost 1; bases outside the gene matches: 4. The V gene's germline CDR1 is MNHNS and CDR2 SASEGT. The CDR3 consists of 16 residues. For the CDR3, the DNA is TGTGCCAGCAGTGAACGGAACAGGGGGAGCAATCAGCCCCAGCATTTT. Protein: CASSERNRGSNQPQHF.

This chain connects TRBV7-2 to TRBJ2-1; TRBD2 matches 13 bases. The CDR3 runs 16 residues. CDR1 is SGHTA, CDR2 FQGNSA, per germline. With 1 base clipped from V and 7 bases from J, the junction kept 4 bases outside the gene matches. CDR3 in amino acids: CASSLGGTSGINEQFF. DNA for the CDR3: TGTGCCAGCAGCTTAGGCGGGACTAGCGGGATAAATGAGCAGTTCTTC.

This sequence joins TRBV6-5 and TRBJ1-2; 7 bases line up with TRBD1. The J segment lost 4 bases and the V segment lost 0 bases, leaving 2 bases of the junction unmatched. Germline CDR1 and CDR2: MNHEY and SVGAGI. The CDR3 covers 14 residues. As DNA, the CDR3 is TGTGCCAGCAGTTACTCAGGGGGCGGCTATGGCTACACCTTC. Protein product: CASSYSGGGYGYTF.

The chain has TRBV6-5 and TRBJ2-7; 9 nucleotides align to TRBD1. J was trimmed by 2 bases and V by 6 bases; bases with no gene match: 5. Germline V CDR1 and CDR2: MNHEY, SVGAGI. This CDR3 comprises 14 residues. The CDR3 loop is CASRIGQGTYEQYF. The CDR3 nucleotides are TGTGCCAGCAGGATCGGACAGGGGACCTACGAGCAGTACTTC.

This rearrangement joins TRBV6-5 to TRBJ1-2; TRBD1 might be the D (6 bases). V was trimmed by 6 bases and J by 8 bases, leaving 16 bases between them. This CDR3 contains 13 residues. Germline values: CDR1 MNHEY, CDR2 SVGAGI. CDR3 region: CASRVWAGEGYTF. The CDR3, as DNA: TGTGCCAGCAGGGTTTGGGCAGGGGAAGGCTACACCTTC.

This clone was seen once. This chain joins TRBV7-2 and TRBJ1-3, with D perhaps TRBD1 (6 bases). Trimming took off 4 bases at V and 4 bases at J, with 14 bases between the two ends. The length of the CDR3 is 15 residues. Germline loops: CDR1 SGHTA, CDR2 FQGNSA. The chain's CDR3 is CASSSYRETGNTIYF. CDR3 DNA: TGTGCCAGCAGCTCGTACAGGGAGACAGGAAACACCATATATTTT.

Here the CDR3 DNA reads TGCACCAGCAGCCAAGATGAAAGGGGGCGGCATCAGCCCCAGCATTTT. Translated, it gives CTSSQDERGRHQPQHF. V is TRBV1 and J is TRBJ1-5; the D segment call TRBD1 is taken from the table without a DNA check. TRBV1 is termed a pseudogene. This CDR3 has 16 residues.

V gene TRBV30 combines with J gene TRBJ1-2; 11 bases agree with TRBD1. This CDR3 is built from 14 residues. Germline assignment: CDR1 GTSNPN and CDR2 SVGIG (reference sequence). J was trimmed by 7 bases and V by 3 bases; bases with no gene match: 7. CDR3 nucleotides: TGTGCCTGGAGCCGGGACAGGGGGAAAAGTGGCTACACCTTC. Amino acids: CAWSRDRGKSGYTF.